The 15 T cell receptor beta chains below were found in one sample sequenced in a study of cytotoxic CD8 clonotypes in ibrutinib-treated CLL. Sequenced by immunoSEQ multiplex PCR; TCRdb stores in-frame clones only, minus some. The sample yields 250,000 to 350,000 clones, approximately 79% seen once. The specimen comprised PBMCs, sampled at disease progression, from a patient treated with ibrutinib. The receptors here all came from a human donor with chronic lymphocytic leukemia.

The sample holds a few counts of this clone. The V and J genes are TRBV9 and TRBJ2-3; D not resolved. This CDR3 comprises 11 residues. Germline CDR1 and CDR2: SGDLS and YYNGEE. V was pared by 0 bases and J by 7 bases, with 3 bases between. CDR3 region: CASSVDYTQYF. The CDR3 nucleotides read TGTGCCAGCAGCGTAGATTATACGCAGTATTTT.

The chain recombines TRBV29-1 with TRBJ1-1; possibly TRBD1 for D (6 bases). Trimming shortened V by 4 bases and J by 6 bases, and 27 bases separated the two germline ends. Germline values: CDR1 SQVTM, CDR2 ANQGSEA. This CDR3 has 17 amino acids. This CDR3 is CSVVFWGGRIPIPEAFF. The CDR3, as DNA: TGCAGCGTTGTTTTCTGGGGGGGGCGCATACCAATACCTGAAGCTTTCTTT.

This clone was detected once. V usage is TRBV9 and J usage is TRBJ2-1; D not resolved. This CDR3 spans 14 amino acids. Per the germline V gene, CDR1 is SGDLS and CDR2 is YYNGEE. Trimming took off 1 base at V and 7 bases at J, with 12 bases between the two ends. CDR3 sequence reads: CASSVTTVDNEQFF. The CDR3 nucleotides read TGTGCCAGCAGCGTAACAACGGTCGATAATGAGCAGTTCTTC.

CDR3 in amino acids: CASRQTENSNQPQHF. CDR3 coding DNA: TGTGCCAGCAGACAGACAGAAAATAGCAATCAGCCCCAGCATTTT. This chain uses TRBV7-6 with TRBJ1-5, with D perhaps TRBD1 (5 bases). The CDR3 length is 15 residues. Germline CDR1 reads SGHVS; CDR2 reads FNYEAQ. The V end was cut by 6 bases, the J end by 0 bases, with 12 bases between.

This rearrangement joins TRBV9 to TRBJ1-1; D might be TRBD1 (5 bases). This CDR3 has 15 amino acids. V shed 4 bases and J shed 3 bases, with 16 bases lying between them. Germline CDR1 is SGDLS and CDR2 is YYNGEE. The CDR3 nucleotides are TGTGCCAGCAGCCCGCGGATAGGACATGACACTGAAGCTTTCTTT. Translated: CASSPRIGHDTEAFF.

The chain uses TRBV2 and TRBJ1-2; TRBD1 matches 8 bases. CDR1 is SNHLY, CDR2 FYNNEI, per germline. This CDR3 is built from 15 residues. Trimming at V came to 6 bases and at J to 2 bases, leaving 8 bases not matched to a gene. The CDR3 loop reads CASRPRTGSNYGYTF. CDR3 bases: TGTGCCAGCAGACCTCGGACAGGGTCAAACTATGGCTACACCTTC.

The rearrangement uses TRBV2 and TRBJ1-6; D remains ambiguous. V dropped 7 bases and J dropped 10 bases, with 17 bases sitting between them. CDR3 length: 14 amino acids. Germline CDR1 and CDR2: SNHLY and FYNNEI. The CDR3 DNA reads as TGTGCCAGCACCCTCGGGAGGGAACGCTCACCCCTCCACTTT. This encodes CASTLGRERSPLHF. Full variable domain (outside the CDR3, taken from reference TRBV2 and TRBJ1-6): EPEVTQTPSHQVTQMGQEVILRCVPISNHLYFYWYRQILGQKVEFLVSFYNNEISEKSEIFDDQFSVERPDGSNFTLKIRSTKLEDSAMYFCASTLGRERSPLHFGNGTRLTVT.

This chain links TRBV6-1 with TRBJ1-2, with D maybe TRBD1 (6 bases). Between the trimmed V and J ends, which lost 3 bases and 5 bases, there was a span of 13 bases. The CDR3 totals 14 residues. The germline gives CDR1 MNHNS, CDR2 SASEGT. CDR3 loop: CASSESRGGYGYTF. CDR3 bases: TGTGCCAGCAGTGAGTCCAGGGGCGGGTATGGCTACACCTTC.

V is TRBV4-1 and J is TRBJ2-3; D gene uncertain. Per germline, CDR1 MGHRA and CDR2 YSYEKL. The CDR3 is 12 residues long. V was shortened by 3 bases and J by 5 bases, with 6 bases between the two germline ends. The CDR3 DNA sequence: TGCGCCAGCAGCCACCCGCTAGATACGCAGTATTTT. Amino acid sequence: CASSHPLDTQYF.

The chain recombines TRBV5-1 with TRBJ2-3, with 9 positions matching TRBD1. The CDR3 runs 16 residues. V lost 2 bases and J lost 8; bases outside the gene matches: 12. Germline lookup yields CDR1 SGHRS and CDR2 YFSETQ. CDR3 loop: CASSLRGDRVRGTQYF. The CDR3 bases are TGCGCCAGCAGCTTACGAGGGGACAGGGTGCGCGGTACGCAGTATTTT.

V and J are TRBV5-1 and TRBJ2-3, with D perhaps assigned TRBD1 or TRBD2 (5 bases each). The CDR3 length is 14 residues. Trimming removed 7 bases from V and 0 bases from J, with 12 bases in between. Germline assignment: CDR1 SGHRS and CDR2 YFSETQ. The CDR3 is CASDSGRSTDTQYF. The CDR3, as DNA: TGCGCCAGCGACAGCGGACGGAGCACAGATACGCAGTATTTT.

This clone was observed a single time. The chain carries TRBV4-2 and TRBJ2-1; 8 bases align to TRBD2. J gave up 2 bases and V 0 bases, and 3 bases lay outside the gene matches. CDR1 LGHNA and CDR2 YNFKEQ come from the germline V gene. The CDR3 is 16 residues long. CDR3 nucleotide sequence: TGTGCCAGCAGCCAAGATCTTAGCGGGGCCTACAATGAGCAGTTCTTC. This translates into CASSQDLSGAYNEQFF.

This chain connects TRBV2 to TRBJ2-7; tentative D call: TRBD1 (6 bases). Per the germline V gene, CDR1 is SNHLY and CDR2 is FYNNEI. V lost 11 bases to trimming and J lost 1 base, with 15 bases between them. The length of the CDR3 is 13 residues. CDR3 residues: CAGYGTTSYEQYF. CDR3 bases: TGTGCCGGTTACGGGACAACTTCCTACGAGCAGTACTTC. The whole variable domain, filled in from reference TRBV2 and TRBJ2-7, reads EPEVTQTPSHQVTQMGQEVILRCVPISNHLYFYWYRQILGQKVEFLVSFYNNEISEKSEIFDDQFSVERPDGSNFTLKIRSTKLEDSAMYFCAGYGTTSYEQYFGPGTRLTVT.

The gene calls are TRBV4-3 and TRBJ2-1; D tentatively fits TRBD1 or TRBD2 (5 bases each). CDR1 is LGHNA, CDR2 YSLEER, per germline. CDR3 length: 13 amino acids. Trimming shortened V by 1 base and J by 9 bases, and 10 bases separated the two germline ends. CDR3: CASSQVFGTEQFF. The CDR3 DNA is TGCGCCAGCAGCCAAGTATTCGGGACTGAGCAGTTCTTC.

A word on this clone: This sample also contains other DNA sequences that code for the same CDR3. DNA of the CDR3: TGTGCCACTACAGGGGGCCCCTACGAGCAGTACTTC. Amino acids: CATTGGPYEQYF. The V and J genes are TRBV10-3 and TRBJ2-7; 9 bases align to TRBD1. CDR1 ENHRY and CDR2 SYGVKD come from the germline V gene. Trimming cost V 10 bases and J 2 bases; bases outside gene matches: 3. This CDR3 spans 12 amino acids.